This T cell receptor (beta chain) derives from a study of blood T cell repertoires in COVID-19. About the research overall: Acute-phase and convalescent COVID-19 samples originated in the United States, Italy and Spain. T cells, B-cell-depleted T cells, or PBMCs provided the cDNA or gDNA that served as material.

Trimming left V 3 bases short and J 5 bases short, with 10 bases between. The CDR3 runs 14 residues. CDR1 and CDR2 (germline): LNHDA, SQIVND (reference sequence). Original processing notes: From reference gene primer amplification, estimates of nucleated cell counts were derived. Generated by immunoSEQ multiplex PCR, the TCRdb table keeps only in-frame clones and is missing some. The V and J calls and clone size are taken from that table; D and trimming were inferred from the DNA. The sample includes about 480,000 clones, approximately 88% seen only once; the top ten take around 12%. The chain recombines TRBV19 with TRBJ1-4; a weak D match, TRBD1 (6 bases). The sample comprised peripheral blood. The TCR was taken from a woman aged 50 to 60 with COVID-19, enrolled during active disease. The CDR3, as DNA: TGTGCCAGTAGTATGGGACAACTAAATGAAAAACTGTTTTTT. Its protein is CASSMGQLNEKLFF.